This TCR beta chain was captured by sequencing in a study of blood T cell repertoires in COVID-19. Background on the study: PBMCs, B-cell-depleted T cells, or T cells were the source of the cDNA or gDNA that made up the material.

The repertoire was sequenced with immunoSEQ multiplex PCR; TCRdb's copy has only in-frame clones and lacks some. In the table there are about 170,000 clones, approximately 84% of which are singletons. Unmatched junction bases numbered 5, after V lost 6 bases and J lost 3 bases. This CDR3 region has 13 residues. Germline V gene data show CDR1 as MNHEY and CDR2 as SVGAGI. This chain joins TRBV6-5 and TRBJ2-7; 7 bases fit TRBD1. This clonotype was obtained from a woman aged 50 to 60 who had recovered from COVID-19. The specimen sequenced was PBMCs or T cells enriched from blood (not recorded which). CDR3 bases: TGTGCCAGCAGAAGAGGGACAGACTACGAGCAGTACTTC. It is translated as CASRRGTDYEQYF.